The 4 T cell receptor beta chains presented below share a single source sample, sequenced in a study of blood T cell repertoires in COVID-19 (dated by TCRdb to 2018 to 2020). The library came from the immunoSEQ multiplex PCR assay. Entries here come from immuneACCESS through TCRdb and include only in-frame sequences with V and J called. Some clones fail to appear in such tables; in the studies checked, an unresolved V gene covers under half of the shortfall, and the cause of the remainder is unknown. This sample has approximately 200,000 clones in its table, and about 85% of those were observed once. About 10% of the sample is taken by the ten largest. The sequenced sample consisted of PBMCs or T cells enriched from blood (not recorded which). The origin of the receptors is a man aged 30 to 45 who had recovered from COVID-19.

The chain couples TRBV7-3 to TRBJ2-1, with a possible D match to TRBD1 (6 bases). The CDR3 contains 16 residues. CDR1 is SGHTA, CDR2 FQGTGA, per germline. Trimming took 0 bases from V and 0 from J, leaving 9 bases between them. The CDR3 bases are TGTGCCAGCAGCTTAACCGGGACAAACTCCTACAATGAGCAGTTCTTC. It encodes CASSLTGTNSYNEQFF.

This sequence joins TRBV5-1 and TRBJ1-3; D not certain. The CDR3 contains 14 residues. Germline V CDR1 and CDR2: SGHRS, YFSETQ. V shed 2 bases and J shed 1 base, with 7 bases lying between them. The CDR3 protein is CASSFSFSGNTIYF. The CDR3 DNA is TGCGCCAGCAGCTTCTCCTTTTCTGGAAACACCATATATTTT.

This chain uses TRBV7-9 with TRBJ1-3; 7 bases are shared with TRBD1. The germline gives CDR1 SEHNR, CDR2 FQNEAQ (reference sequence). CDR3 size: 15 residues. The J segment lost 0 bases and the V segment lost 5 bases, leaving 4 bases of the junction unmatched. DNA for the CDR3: TGTGCCAGCAGCAGAACAGGGGTCTCTGGAAACACCATATATTTT. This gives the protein CASSRTGVSGNTIYF.

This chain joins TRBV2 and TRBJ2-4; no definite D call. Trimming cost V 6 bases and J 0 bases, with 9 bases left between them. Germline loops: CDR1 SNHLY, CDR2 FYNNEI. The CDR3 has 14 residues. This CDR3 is CASRPTEAKNIQYF. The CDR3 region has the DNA TGTGCCAGCAGACCGACTGAAGCCAAAAACATTCAGTACTTC.